This T cell receptor (beta chain) originates from a study of blood T cell repertoires in COVID-19. Study-level information: The origin of the acute and convalescent COVID-19 samples was the United States, Italy and Spain. In each case, the material was cDNA or gDNA derived from T cells, B-cell-depleted T cells, or PBMCs.

Study processing details: Amplifying reference gene primers gave estimates of nucleated cell counts. The method was immunoSEQ multiplex PCR; TCRdb's version includes in-frame clones alone and lacks a portion of them. The V and J calls and clone size are taken from that table; D and trimming were inferred from the DNA. The sample includes approximately 75,000 clones, roughly 78% of them seen just once. From germline, CDR1 is SNHLY and CDR2 FYNNEI. This CDR3 region has 12 residues. The V segment lost 9 bases and the J segment 5 bases; nucleotides outside the gene matches: 1. Sequencing used peripheral blood. The chain joins TRBV2 to TRBJ1-4, with 9 bases fitting TRBD1. This TCR was sampled from a human donor in a cohort sampled during active COVID-19. The CDR3 loop reads CASGTGNEKLFF. The CDR3 coding sequence is TGTGCCAGTGGGACAGGGAATGAAAAACTGTTTTTT.